The 13 T cell receptor beta chains listed next were all sequenced from one sample in a study of Graves' ophthalmopathy and Graves' hyperthyroidism. For repertoire sequencing, the TCR beta CDR3 regions were amplified from RNA transcripts. First-round RT-PCR relied on HTBI primers, and a second-round multiplex PCR came next. Via MiXCR, TCRdb re-called the multiplex PCR reads, giving one row per CDR3 protein. Seen here are about 550,000 distinct CDR3 sequences, under 40% observed once, and the top ten hold about 4.2%. Specimen: peripheral blood or thyroid tissue (not recorded which). All receptors come from an adult man with Graves' hyperthyroidism.

The count of this clonotype is one. The genes are TRBV20-1 and TRBJ1-1; 7 bases are a match to TRBD1. J was trimmed by 4 bases and V by 4 bases; bases with no gene match: 6. This CDR3 spans 13 amino acids. CDR1 is DFQATT, CDR2 SNEGSKA, per germline (reference sequence). The CDR3 loop is CSATTTGITEAFF. In DNA form, the CDR3 reads TGCAGTGCTACGACGACAGGGATCACTGAAGCTTTCTTT.

This clonotype has at least ten counts. The chain recombines TRBV9 with TRBJ1-2; TRBD1 agrees at 9 bases. Germline CDR1 is SGDLS and CDR2 is YYNGEE. The CDR3 extends over 15 amino acids. Unmatched junction bases numbered 6, after V lost 2 bases and J lost 4 bases. The CDR3 protein is CASSVTGGAGYGYTF. CDR3 nucleotides: TGTGCCAGCAGCGTTACAGGGGGCGCCGGCTATGGCTACACCTTC.

This clonotype came up many times. The chain employs TRBV20-1 and TRBJ1-3; 9 nucleotides match TRBD1. V shed 6 bases and J 4 bases; nucleotides not matched to a gene: 10. The CDR3 sequence is 15 residues long. Germline V gene data show CDR1 as DFQATT and CDR2 as SNEGSKA (reference sequence). CDR3 coding DNA: TGCAGTGCGGCCGGGACAGGGCTCTCCGGAAACACCATATATTTT. It specifies CSAAGTGLSGNTIYF.

Notes on this clonotype: This may stem from a read error, because a much larger clone lies one nucleotide away. This chain uses TRBV10-3 with TRBJ1-2; 11 positions agree with TRBD1. The germline V gene encodes CDR1 ENHRY and CDR2 SYGVKD. The CDR3 is made up of 15 amino acids. The CDR3, as DNA: TGTGCCAGCAGTTCCAGGACAGGGGGCCAACATGGCTACACCTTC. Translated, it gives CASSSRTGGQHGYTF.

V is TRBV28 and J is TRBJ1-2, with TRBD1 matching 7 bases. The CDR3 consists of 14 residues. Germline V CDR1 and CDR2: MDHEN, SYDVKM. V shed 5 bases and J 8 bases; nucleotides not matched to a gene: 11. CDR3 bases: TGTGCCAGCAGTGCCTGGGACAGTCGGGCCGGCTACACCTTC. This sequence encodes CASSAWDSRAGYTF.

The CDR3 sequence is CASSLGSGGEYNEQFF. In nucleotides, the CDR3 is TGTGCCAGCAGCTTAGGTAGCGGGGGGGAGTACAATGAGCAGTTCTTC. The rearrangement links TRBV7-9 to TRBJ2-7; 11 positions match TRBD2. The J call is in doubt because the DNA end fits TRBJ2-1 better. In germline, CDR1 is SEHNR, CDR2 FQNEAQ (reference sequence). The CDR3 contains 16 residues.

This clonotype was counted many times. CDR3 DNA sequence: TGTGCCAGCAGCTTAGTCGGGACAGGGGTTGGGGCCTCCTACGAGCAGTACTTC. Protein product: CASSLVGTGVGASYEQYF. The chain joins TRBV7-9 to TRBJ2-7; 10 nucleotides align to TRBD1. V lost 1 base to trimming and J lost 0 bases; unmatched junction nucleotides: 9. Per germline, CDR1 SEHNR and CDR2 FQNEAQ (reference sequence). The CDR3 runs 18 residues.

This clonotype has just a few counts. The chain uses TRBV7-2 and TRBJ1-3, with TRBD1 identical over 7 bases. Losses at the gene ends were 8 bases for V and 0 bases for J; bases not matched to a gene: 10. The CDR3 consists of 16 residues. Germline CDR1 SGHTA, CDR2 FQGNSA. This CDR3 reads CASSPTPGGSGNTIYF. The DNA for the CDR3 is TGTGCCAGCTCACCAACTCCAGGGGGCTCTGGAAACACCATATATTTT.

This clonotype was counted between two and nine times. J is TRBJ1-2 and V is TRBV27; D gene unclear. With 6 bases removed from V and 3 bases from J, the gap between germline ends came to 11 bases. Per germline, CDR1 MNHEY and CDR2 SMNVEV (reference sequence). The CDR3 has 13 residues. DNA for the CDR3: TGTGCCAGCAGCCCGCAGACATACTATGGCTACACCTTC. Residues: CASSPQTYYGYTF.

As concerns this clonotype: A much larger clone sits a single nucleotide away, making a read error possible. Here the CDR3 reads CASGAGGYAYTF. The DNA for the CDR3 is TGTGCCAGCGGGGCAGGGGGCTATGCCTACACCTTC. The rearrangement uses TRBV7-3 and TRBJ1-2; the match to TRBD1 covers 8 bases. The CDR3 sequence is 12 residues long. Germline V lookup: CDR1 SGHTA, CDR2 FQGTGA. Drawing the rest from reference TRBV7-3 and TRBJ1-2, the complete variable domain is GAGVSQTPSNKVTEKGKYVELRCDPISGHTALYWYRQSLGQGPEFLIYFQGTGAADDSGLPNDRFFAVRPEGSVSTLKIQRTERGDSAVYLCASGAGGYAYTFGSGTRLTVV.

There are many counts of this clonotype. The chain is built from TRBV9 and TRBJ2-7; TRBD1 might be the D (6 bases). The CDR3 loop spans 14 amino acids. V shed 0 bases and J shed 3 bases, with 10 bases lying between them. Germline V lookup: CDR1 SGDLS, CDR2 YYNGEE. CDR3 sequence reads: CASSVEQGSYEQYF. In DNA, the CDR3 is TGTGCCAGCAGCGTAGAACAGGGTAGCTACGAGCAGTACTTC.

This clonotype has just a few counts. V usage is TRBV9 and J usage is TRBJ2-7; weak D call: TRBD2 (6 bases). CDR1 and CDR2 from the germline V gene are SGDLS and YYNGEE. V was cut by 4 bases and J by 2 bases, with 13 bases left in between. The CDR3 spans 14 residues. The CDR3 region has the DNA TGTGCCAGCAGCCCGTTGGCGGGGCCCTACGAGCAGTACTTC. It translates to CASSPLAGPYEQYF.

This clonotype was seen a few times. This chain links TRBV2 with TRBJ1-1; the D is unclear. The CDR3 length is 13 residues. Germline CDR1 and CDR2: SNHLY and FYNNEI. V lost 4 bases, J lost 2 bases, and 8 bases lay in between. The DNA of the CDR3 is TGTGCCAGCAGTGTAGAAGTAAACACTGAAGCTTTCTTT. Translated, it gives CASSVEVNTEAFF.